These 20 T cell receptor beta chains came from one sample sequenced in a study of cytomegalovirus exposure and HLA in healthy donors. The data were produced by immunoSEQ multiplex PCR, yet TCRdb's version contains in-frame clones alone and is incomplete. Among about 310,000 clones listed, approximately 88% were seen once. The sample was PBMCs. The receptors derive from a man younger than 40 in good health and CMV-seronegative.

This chain joins TRBV2 and TRBJ1-5, with 9 bases identical to TRBD1. Germline assignment: CDR1 SNHLY and CDR2 FYNNEI. The length of the CDR3 is 14 residues. V was pared by 6 bases and J by 2 bases, with 2 bases of the junction left unmatched. The CDR3 is CASRDRGGNQPQHF. The CDR3, as DNA: TGTGCCAGCAGGGACAGGGGTGGCAATCAGCCCCAGCATTTT.

For this clone: Other DNA sequences in this specimen translate into the identical CDR3. CDR3 amino acids: CASSPTENQPQHF. In DNA form, the CDR3 reads TGTGCCAGCTCACCAACAGAGAATCAGCCCCAGCATTTT. V gene TRBV18 combines with J gene TRBJ1-5; D not certain. V lost 2 bases and J lost 4, with 6 bases in between. Germline V CDR1 and CDR2: KGHSH, LQKENI. The CDR3 runs 13 residues. The full variable domain, with the rest looked up from reference TRBV18 and TRBJ1-5, is NAGVMQNPRHLVRRRGQEARLRCSPMKGHSHVYWYRQLPEEGLKFMVYLQKENIIDESGMPKERFSAEFPKEGPSILRIQQVVRGDSAAYFCASSPTENQPQHFGDGTRLSIL.

V is TRBV4-1 and J is TRBJ1-2; no clear D gene. CDR1 and CDR2 (germline): MGHRA, YSYEKL. Trimming removed 0 bases at V and 4 bases at J, with 12 bases between. This CDR3 is 15 amino acids long. The CDR3 bases are TGCGCCAGCAGCCAAGATCACAGCACCTTCTATGGCTACACCTTC. Its translation is CASSQDHSTFYGYTF.

The rearrangement uses TRBV19 and TRBJ1-1, with D tentatively TRBD1 (6 bases). The germline CDR1 and CDR2 sequences are LNHDA and SQIVND (reference sequence). Trimming shortened V by 5 bases and J by 3 bases, and 16 bases separated the two germline ends. The CDR3 totals 15 residues. The CDR3 coding sequence is TGTGCCAGTAGTGATATACAGGGAGGGGACACTGAAGCTTTCTTT. This codes for CASSDIQGGDTEAFF.

The gene calls are TRBV5-1 and TRBJ2-7; weak D call: TRBD2 (5 bases). The V end lost 4 bases, the J end lost 1 base, and 15 bases lay between the germline ends. CDR1 and CDR2 (germline): SGHRS, YFSETQ. This CDR3 comprises 15 residues. The CDR3 sequence: CASSLTPLASYEQYF. CDR3 DNA sequence: TGCGCCAGCAGCCTAACCCCCCTAGCTTCCTACGAGCAGTACTTC.

This clone was found once. The rearrangement joins TRBV7-2 to TRBJ1-1; D ambiguous. The CDR3 length is 15 residues. The germline CDR1 and CDR2 sequences are SGHTA and FQGNSA. The V and J ends lost 4 bases and 6 bases respectively, with 18 bases between them. The CDR3 region has the DNA TGTGCCAGCAGCTCCGGAGCGGGCTGGTCGGCTGAAGCTTTCTTT. Encoded protein: CASSSGAGWSAEAFF.

The rearrangement uses TRBV6-5 and TRBJ2-5; D ambiguous. Germline loops: CDR1 MNHEY, CDR2 SVGAGI. The CDR3 spans 15 residues. V was pared by 6 bases and J by 3 bases, with 17 bases between. Here the CDR3 DNA reads TGTGCCAGCAGAAAAACACGTTACCTGAAAGAGACCCAGTACTTC. This translates into CASRKTRYLKETQYF.

The genes are TRBV9 and TRBJ2-1; D remains ambiguous. V lost 2 bases and J lost 0, with 9 bases in between. CDR3 length equals 15 residues. Looked up from germline, CDR1 is SGDLS and CDR2 is YYNGEE. CDR3 DNA: TGTGCCAGCAGCGTGTACGCGAGCTCCTACAATGAGCAGTTCTTC. This encodes CASSVYASSYNEQFF.

This clone was seen more than once but under ten times. V is TRBV5-4 and J is TRBJ1-2; 8 bases fit TRBD1. The germline V gene encodes CDR1 SGHNT and CDR2 YYREEE (reference sequence). The junction had 8 bases not matched to a gene; V was cut back by 3 bases and J by 4 bases. The CDR3 totals 15 residues. The CDR3 DNA sequence: TGTGCCAGCAGCTCTACAGGGACAGGCTCCTATGGCTACACCTTC. Translating it yields CASSSTGTGSYGYTF. Based on the CDR3 plus reference TRBV5-4 and TRBJ1-2, the full variable domain is ETGVTQSPTHLIKTRGQQVTLRCSSQSGHNTVSWYQQALGQGPQFIFQYYREEENGRGNFPPRFSGLQFPNYSSELNVNALELDDSALYLCASSSTGTGSYGYTFGSGTRLTVV.

A single count supports this clone. The chain recombines TRBV29-1 with TRBJ1-4; tentatively, D is TRBD1 (5 bases). The CDR3 consists of 13 residues. V was clipped by 6 bases and J by 8 bases, with 16 bases between them. Germline loops: CDR1 SQVTM, CDR2 ANQGSEA. This chain's CDR3 is CSVLVGLEEKLFF. In DNA, the CDR3 is TGCAGCGTCCTGGTGGGGCTAGAAGAAAAACTGTTTTTT. Using reference TRBV29-1 and TRBJ1-4 for the parts outside the CDR3, the full variable domain is SAVISQKPSRDICQRGTSLTIQCQVDSQVTMMFWYRQQPGQSLTLIATANQGSEATYESGFVIDKFPISRPNLTFSTLTVSNMSPEDSSIYLCSVLVGLEEKLFFGSGTQLSVL.

The genes are TRBV9 and TRBJ1-4; 9 bases agree with TRBD1. This CDR3 is 15 amino acids long. The germline V gene encodes CDR1 SGDLS and CDR2 YYNGEE. V lost 6 bases, J lost 4 bases, and 7 bases stayed unmatched. The CDR3 coding sequence is TGTGCCAGCAATGTCATGGGACAGGGTAATGAAAAACTGTTTTTT. Translating gives CASNVMGQGNEKLFF.

The table lists this clone with a few counts. The rearrangement joins TRBV25-1 to TRBJ1-1; D perhaps matches TRBD1 (6 bases). The CDR3 runs 15 residues. V dropped 4 bases and J dropped 5 bases, with 17 bases sitting between them. The germline V gene encodes CDR1 MGHDK and CDR2 SYGVNS. CDR3 DNA: TGTGCCAGCAGTGCCAAACAGGGTAGAATGACTGAAGCTTTCTTT. Its translation is CASSAKQGRMTEAFF.

The J gene is TRBJ1-5, the V gene TRBV7-9; TRBD1 is a possible D gene (6 bases). Germline values: CDR1 SEHNR, CDR2 FQNEAQ (reference sequence). The CDR3 covers 15 residues. The V end was cut by 5 bases, the J end by 9 bases, with 20 bases between. CDR3 residues: CASSPGQPDVWPQHF. In DNA, the CDR3 is TGTGCCAGCAGCCCTGGACAGCCGGATGTTTGGCCCCAGCATTTT.

The chain has TRBV4-2 and TRBJ1-2; D is undetermined. V was clipped by 4 bases and J by 6 bases, with 15 bases between them. There are 14 residues in the CDR3. Germline V gives CDR1 LGHNA, CDR2 YNFKEQ. CDR3 coding DNA: TGTGCCAGCAGCCTTGCGTCCGGGGTGGATGGCTACACCTTC. It is translated as CASSLASGVDGYTF.

V and J are TRBV29-1 and TRBJ1-2; perhaps TRBD1 as D (5 bases). V dropped 3 bases and J dropped 7 bases, with 18 bases sitting between them. Germline loops: CDR1 SQVTM, CDR2 ANQGSEA. The CDR3 runs to 14 residues. The CDR3 sequence is CSVDRQGGYGGYTF. In DNA, the CDR3 is TGCAGCGTTGATCGGCAGGGAGGGTATGGTGGCTACACCTTC. Full variable domain (outside the CDR3, taken from reference TRBV29-1 and TRBJ1-2): SAVISQKPSRDICQRGTSLTIQCQVDSQVTMMFWYRQQPGQSLTLIATANQGSEATYESGFVIDKFPISRPNLTFSTLTVSNMSPEDSSIYLCSVDRQGGYGGYTFGSGTRLTVV.

V and J are TRBV5-1 and TRBJ1-3; D may be TRBD1 (5 bases). The CDR3 has 18 residues. With 4 bases removed from V and 7 bases from J, the gap between germline ends came to 27 bases. Germline V gene data show CDR1 as SGHRS and CDR2 as YFSETQ. Here the CDR3 DNA reads TGCGCCAGCAGCCCGAGCCTCGACAGAACCATGATGAGTAACACCATATATTTT. It is translated as CASSPSLDRTMMSNTIYF.

The V and J genes are TRBV5-5 and TRBJ2-3, with D possibly matching TRBD2 (5 bases). Germline V gives CDR1 SGHKS, CDR2 YYEKEE (reference sequence). Trimming stripped 0 bases from V and 4 bases from J, with 12 bases between. The CDR3 has 15 amino acids. The CDR3 spells CASSLDRGRADTQYF. DNA of the CDR3: TGTGCCAGCAGCTTGGACCGGGGTCGGGCAGATACGCAGTATTTT.

The chain has TRBV4-1 and TRBJ2-5; no clear D. This CDR3 spans 13 amino acids. V lost 5 bases and J lost 3, with 10 bases in between. CDR1 is MGHRA and CDR2 is YSYEKL in the germline V gene. CDR3 in amino acids: CASSFVEKETQYF. In DNA form, the CDR3 reads TGCGCCAGCAGCTTTGTGGAGAAAGAGACCCAGTACTTC.

This clone occurred a few times. The CDR3 DNA reads TGTGCCAGTAGTATAAGGCAGGGGGATGGCTACACCTTC. Protein: CASSIRQGDGYTF. The V gene is TRBV19, the J gene TRBJ1-2; 7 bases are shared with TRBD1. After removal of 2 bases from V and 6 bases from J, the junction contained 3 bases not matched to a gene. Germline V gene lookup returns CDR1 LNHDA and CDR2 SQIVND (reference sequence). There are 13 residues in the CDR3.

This chain links TRBV29-1 with TRBJ1-1; D perhaps matches TRBD1 (5 bases). The CDR3 extends over 13 amino acids. V shed 6 bases and J shed 0 bases, with 11 bases lying between them. Per the germline V gene, CDR1 is SQVTM and CDR2 is ANQGSEA. The CDR3 spells CSVRGRMNTEAFF. The CDR3 bases are TGCAGCGTAAGGGGCAGAATGAACACTGAAGCTTTCTTT.